This TCR beta chain emerged from a study of blood T cells in healthy people across ages. Researchers isolated at least 6 million PBMCs per sample. The CDR3 sequence is 12 residues long. Trimming shortened V by 7 bases and J by 4 bases, and 10 bases separated the two germline ends. The germline V gene has CDR1 SGHTA and CDR2 FQGNSA. PCR was performed a second time for about 7 to 11 cycles using a sample-barcoded 5' primer and a J-beta primer mix. MiXCR, applied by TCRdb to the 5' RACE reads, yields one record per CDR3 protein. The sample lists approximately 1.5 million distinct CDR3 sequences, 30% to 40% occurring once.

The receptor was derived from a woman aged 25 to 39 in good health. The specimen sequenced was blood. The chain couples TRBV7-2 to TRBJ2-5; D not resolved. The CDR3 bases are TGTGCCAGCACCATAGGGCGAGAGACCCAGTACTTC. Its protein product is CASTIGRETQYF. The variable domain in full, with the rest retrieved from reference TRBV7-2 and TRBJ2-5, is GAGVSQSPSNKVTEKGKDVELRCDPISGHTALYWYRQSLGQGLEFLIYFQGNSAPDKSGLPSDRFSAERTGGSVSTLTIQRTQQEDSAVYLCASTIGRETQYFGPGTRLLVL.